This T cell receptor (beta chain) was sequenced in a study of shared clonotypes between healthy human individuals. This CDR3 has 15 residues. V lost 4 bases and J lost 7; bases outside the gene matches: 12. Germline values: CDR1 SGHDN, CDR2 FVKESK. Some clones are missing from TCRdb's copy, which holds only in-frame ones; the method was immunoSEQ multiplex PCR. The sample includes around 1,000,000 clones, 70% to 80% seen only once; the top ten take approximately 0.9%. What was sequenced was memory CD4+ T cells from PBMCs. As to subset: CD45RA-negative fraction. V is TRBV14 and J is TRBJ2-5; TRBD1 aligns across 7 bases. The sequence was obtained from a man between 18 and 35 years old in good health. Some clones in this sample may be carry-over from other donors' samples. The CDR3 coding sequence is TGTGCCAGCAGCCCACTGGGACAGTTTTTGGGGACCCAGTACTTC. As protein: CASSPLGQFLGTQYF.